This TCR beta chain was sequenced during a study of STAT5B mutations in CD4+ large granular lymphocyte leukemia. Study-level points and caveats: Higher CD4+ than CD8+ T-LGLL clonality might reflect small sample size.

On this clone: Its antigen is not identified.

Sequencing was performed with immunoSEQ multiplex PCR; in TCRdb, only in-frame clones are kept and a portion is missing. The sample lists more than 45,000 clones, about 70% occurring once. The germline V gene encodes CDR1 GTSNPN and CDR2 SVGIG (reference sequence). The CDR3 has 13 residues. Trimming shortened V by 4 bases and J by 5 bases, and 14 bases separated the two germline ends. This receptor was taken from a human donor in good health. Sequencing was performed on CD4+ T cells from blood buffy coats. This chain links TRBV30 with TRBJ1-1; D remains ambiguous. The CDR3 sequence: CAWTRAPRTEAFF. CDR3 nucleotides: TGTGCCTGGACCCGGGCCCCGAGGACTGAAGCTTTCTTT.